The 29 T cell receptor beta chains reported below all come from one sample, sequenced in a study of blood T cell repertoires in COVID-19. Sequencing was performed with immunoSEQ multiplex PCR; in TCRdb, only in-frame clones are kept and a portion is missing. The sample has over 13,000 clones, 90% seen once. The sequenced sample was peripheral blood. These receptors were collected from a human donor in a cohort sampled during active COVID-19.

The rearrangement uses TRBV4-3 and TRBJ1-2, with D possibly TRBD1 on 5 matching bases. V lost 1 base and J lost 8, with 23 bases in between. CDR1 is LGHNA, CDR2 YSLEER, per germline. CDR3 length: 17 residues. CDR3 sequence (DNA): TGCGCCAGCAGCCAAGGGATTTTACCGGGACTGCAGTCGGGCTACACCTTC. Translating it yields CASSQGILPGLQSGYTF.

The V gene is TRBV7-2, the J gene TRBJ1-3, with 7 nucleotides matching TRBD1. The junction had 4 bases not matched to a gene; V was cut back by 5 bases and J by 0 bases. Germline V gene data show CDR1 as SGHTA and CDR2 as FQGNSA. The CDR3 is 15 residues long. The DNA of the CDR3 is TGTGCCAGCAGCGAGGGACAGTTCTCTGGAAACACCATATATTTT. This encodes CASSEGQFSGNTIYF.

The rearrangement links TRBV7-9 to TRBJ2-1; TRBD2 is a possible D gene (5 bases). The V end was cut by 5 bases, the J end by 10 bases, with 9 bases between. The CDR3 extends over 11 amino acids. Germline V gives CDR1 SEHNR, CDR2 FQNEAQ (reference sequence). CDR3 sequence: CASSMDSEQFF. Here the CDR3 DNA reads TGTGCCAGCAGCATGGACTCGGAGCAGTTCTTC.

The chain is built from TRBV10-2 and TRBJ2-5; 7 nucleotides align to TRBD1. Trimming removed 6 bases from V and 5 bases from J; junction bases left unmatched: 3. Germline lookup yields CDR1 WSHSY and CDR2 SAAADI. The CDR3 spans 12 residues. DNA for the CDR3: TGCGCCAGCAGACAGGGGCGGGAGACCCAGTACTTC. It encodes CASRQGRETQYF.

The chain joins TRBV6-5 to TRBJ1-5, with 8 bases matching TRBD1. V gave up 0 bases and J gave up 6 bases; unmatched junction bases: 4. The CDR3 contains 15 residues. Per germline, CDR1 MNHEY and CDR2 SVGAGI. CDR3 protein: CASSYSRQGAQPQHF. In DNA form, the CDR3 reads TGTGCCAGCAGTTACTCTCGGCAGGGGGCTCAGCCCCAGCATTTT.

V usage is TRBV5-4 and J usage is TRBJ2-5; the D is unclear. The CDR3 is 15 residues long. Deletions cut 0 bases from V and 5 bases from J, with 14 bases between. CDR1 is SGHNT, CDR2 YYREEE, per germline (reference sequence). The CDR3 DNA sequence: TGTGCCAGCAGCTTGGCCGGTCGTTCCCCCGAGACCCAGTACTTC. The encoded protein is CASSLAGRSPETQYF.

The V gene is TRBV7-2, the J gene TRBJ1-2, with D unclear. The ends were cut back, 2 bases at V and 8 bases at J, with 12 bases in the middle. The germline CDR1 and CDR2 sequences are SGHTA and FQGNSA. The length of the CDR3 is 13 residues. The DNA of the CDR3 is TGTGCCAGCAGCTTAACCGGGGTGGAGGGCTACACCTTC. Translation gives CASSLTGVEGYTF.

This chain connects TRBV7-2 to TRBJ2-1; 8 nucleotides match TRBD2. The length of the CDR3 is 15 residues. The germline gives CDR1 SGHTA, CDR2 FQGNSA. Unmatched junction bases numbered 7, after V lost 2 bases and J lost 7 bases. The DNA for the CDR3 is TGTGCCAGCAGCTTAATTCCGGGGGGGCCGAATGAGCAGTTCTTC. This translates into CASSLIPGGPNEQFF.

The chain couples TRBV19 to TRBJ1-2, with D tentatively TRBD1 (6 bases). V lost 4 bases, J lost 8 bases, and 14 bases lay in between. This CDR3 has 13 amino acids. CDR1 LNHDA and CDR2 SQIVND come from the germline V gene (reference sequence). The CDR3 coding sequence is TGTGCCAGTAGTAAACAGGGCTCGAGAGGCTACACCTTC. Translating gives CASSKQGSRGYTF.

The chain carries TRBV27 and TRBJ1-3; 7 bases map to TRBD1. The V gene's germline CDR1 is MNHEY and CDR2 SMNVEV (reference sequence). Losses at the gene ends were 5 bases for V and 0 bases for J; bases not matched to a gene: 7. This CDR3 contains 16 residues. CDR3 DNA sequence: TGTGCCAGCAGTCCGGGGACAGCGGGCTCTGGAAACACCATATATTTT. Translating gives CASSPGTAGSGNTIYF.

The V call is TRBV6-2 or TRBV6-3, the J call TRBJ1-6, with a tentative D call TRBD1 (6 bases). The germline V and J ends were trimmed by 2 bases and 5 bases, with 10 bases remaining between them. The CDR3 loop spans 15 amino acids. Germline CDR1 and CDR2: MNHEY and SVGEGT. CDR3 residues: CASSYIGQNNSPLHF. DNA for the CDR3: TGTGCCAGCAGTTACATCGGACAGAATAATTCACCCCTCCACTTT.

This chain joins TRBV6-1 and TRBJ1-5; D unresolved. Trimming shortened V by 3 bases and J by 1 base, and 16 bases separated the two germline ends. Germline V gene sequence: CDR1 MNHNS, CDR2 SASEGT. The CDR3 is 17 residues long. The CDR3 sequence: CASSDPTTGISNQPQHF. The CDR3 region has the DNA TGTGCCAGCAGTGACCCGACAACGGGGATAAGCAATCAGCCCCAGCATTTT.

V gene TRBV29-1 combines with J gene TRBJ2-3, with D uncertain. V gave up 6 bases and J gave up 5 bases, with 9 bases separating them. This CDR3 has 11 residues. Germline V gene lookup returns CDR1 SQVTM and CDR2 ANQGSEA. For the CDR3, the DNA is TGCAGCGTGCATAAGAGAGATACGCAGTATTTT. Residues: CSVHKRDTQYF.

V usage is TRBV10-1 and J usage is TRBJ2-1, with D possibly being TRBD2 (5 bases). Germline assignment: CDR1 WNHNN and CDR2 SYGVQD (reference sequence). CDR3 length: 14 amino acids. The V and J ends lost 3 bases and 9 bases respectively, with 15 bases between them. The CDR3 is CASSDGGPRVEQFF. DNA of the CDR3: TGCGCCAGCAGTGACGGCGGGCCCCGCGTTGAGCAGTTCTTC.

This rearrangement joins TRBV5-8 to TRBJ2-3; 11 positions agree with TRBD2. V shed 4 bases, J shed 0 bases, and the junction held 7 bases outside the gene matches. The CDR3 consists of 17 residues. Germline-derived CDR1 and CDR2 are SGHTS and YDEGEE. This chain's CDR3 is CASSRTSGFTSTDTQYF. The CDR3 region has the DNA TGTGCCAGCAGCCGGACTAGCGGGTTCACTAGCACAGATACGCAGTATTTT.

The V and J genes are TRBV7-2 and TRBJ2-2; the D is unclear. The CDR3 is made up of 14 amino acids. Germline values: CDR1 SGHTA, CDR2 FQGNSA. The V gene lost 2 bases and the J gene lost 1 base, with 5 bases spanning the gap. The CDR3: CASSLNQNTGELFF. The CDR3 DNA reads as TGTGCCAGCAGCTTAAATCAGAACACCGGGGAGCTGTTTTTT.

This clone turned up a few times. This rearrangement joins TRBV10-3 to TRBJ2-7; no reliable D call. CDR1 ENHRY and CDR2 SYGVKD come from the germline V gene. This CDR3 is built from 12 residues. Trimming left V 6 bases short and J 4 bases short, with 10 bases between. The CDR3 region has the DNA TGTGCCATCAGCGGCGGTGTGTACGAGCAGTACTTC. This sequence encodes CAISGGVYEQYF.

The rearrangement uses TRBV10-3 and TRBJ2-1, with TRBD2 matching 8 bases. CDR3 length: 15 amino acids. V dropped 3 bases and J dropped 7; count of bases not matched to a gene: 8. Germline CDR1 and CDR2: ENHRY and SYGVKD. For the CDR3, the DNA is TGTGCCATCAGTGATACGGCGGGAGGAGTAAATGAGCAGTTCTTC. The encoded protein is CAISDTAGGVNEQFF.

J is TRBJ2-7 and V is TRBV5-4; 7 nucleotides agree with TRBD1. Germline lookup yields CDR1 SGHNT and CDR2 YYREEE (reference sequence). CDR3 size: 15 residues. With 2 bases clipped from V and 1 base from J, the junction kept 6 bases outside the gene matches. In DNA, the CDR3 is TGTGCCAGCAGCTTTGGACAGGACGTTTCCTACGAGCAGTACTTC. Protein sequence: CASSFGQDVSYEQYF.

This sequence joins TRBV19 and TRBJ1-5; TRBD1 might be the D (6 bases). V lost 3 bases, J lost 0 bases, and 12 bases lay in between. The CDR3 runs 16 residues. CDR1 and CDR2 (germline): LNHDA, SQIVND (reference sequence). The CDR3 DNA reads TGTGCCAGTAGTATTTTCGGGACAATTAGCAATCAGCCCCAGCATTTT. Its translation is CASSIFGTISNQPQHF.

The V and J genes are TRBV5-1 and TRBJ1-3, with 8 bases matching TRBD1. This CDR3 has 16 residues. With 4 bases clipped from V and 2 bases from J, the junction kept 8 bases outside the gene matches. Germline values: CDR1 SGHRS, CDR2 YFSETQ. The CDR3 region is CASSVSGTGTGNTIYF. The CDR3 region has the DNA TGCGCCAGCAGCGTCTCCGGGACAGGAACTGGAAACACCATATATTTT.

The genes are TRBV7-8 and TRBJ1-1, with no clear D. This CDR3 comprises 14 residues. The V and J ends lost 0 bases and 1 base respectively, with 6 bases between them. Germline V gene lookup returns CDR1 SGHVS and CDR2 FQNEAQ. The chain's CDR3 is CASSLAGENTEAFF. The CDR3 nucleotides are TGTGCCAGCAGCTTAGCGGGCGAGAACACTGAAGCTTTCTTT.

This clone was observed once. CDR3 sequence: CASSLGLGPNTEAFF. The CDR3 coding sequence is TGTGCCAGCAGCTTAGGCCTGGGGCCGAACACTGAAGCTTTCTTT. This sequence joins TRBV11-3 and TRBJ1-1; a possible D gene is TRBD1 (5 bases). Germline-derived CDR1 and CDR2 are SGHNT and YENEEA. The CDR3 loop spans 15 amino acids. V was trimmed by 1 base and J by 1 base, leaving 10 bases between them.

In its sample, this clone was seen once. The V and J genes are TRBV28 and TRBJ2-5, with 8 bases fitting TRBD2. Per germline, CDR1 MDHEN and CDR2 SYDVKM. This CDR3 has 15 amino acids. The J segment lost 1 base and the V segment lost 5 bases, leaving 6 bases of the junction unmatched. CDR3 region: CASSLQAGVQETQYF. The CDR3 DNA reads TGTGCCAGCAGTCTCCAAGCGGGAGTCCAAGAGACCCAGTACTTC.

The chain links TRBV6-6 to TRBJ2-7; the match to TRBD1 covers 9 bases. V lost 0 bases to trimming and J lost 7 bases; unmatched junction nucleotides: 7. CDR1 and CDR2 (germline): MNHNY, SVGAGI (reference sequence). This CDR3 contains 15 residues. The CDR3: CASSYSGTGTREQYF. The CDR3 region has the DNA TGTGCCAGCAGTTACTCCGGGACAGGGACGCGAGAGCAGTACTTC.

The rearrangement joins TRBV30 to TRBJ2-3; TRBD2 matches 8 bases. The CDR3 covers 11 residues. Germline V CDR1 and CDR2: GTSNPN, SVGIG (reference sequence). The J segment lost 9 bases and the V segment lost 6 bases, leaving 5 bases of the junction unmatched. This chain's CDR3 is CACIAGRTQYF. The CDR3 DNA follows: TGTGCCTGTATAGCGGGGCGAACGCAGTATTTT.

The V call is TRBV29-1, the J call TRBJ2-7; 11 bases fit TRBD2. CDR3 length: 14 amino acids. Germline CDR1 reads SQVTM; CDR2 reads ANQGSEA. The junction had 5 bases not matched to a gene; V was cut back by 6 bases and J by 1 base. In nucleotides, the CDR3 is TGCAGCGTGGGGGGACTAGCGGATTCCTACGAGCAGTACTTC. Residues: CSVGGLADSYEQYF.

The V gene is TRBV6-5, the J gene TRBJ1-5; D is unresolved. CDR1 and CDR2 from the germline V gene are MNHEY and SVGAGI. Trimming took 6 bases from V and 7 from J, leaving 13 bases between them. The CDR3 loop spans 13 amino acids. Here the CDR3 DNA reads TGTGCCAGCAGGGGTCCAGGCCCGCAGCCCCAGCATTTT. This translates into CASRGPGPQPQHF.

The chain links TRBV7-2 to TRBJ2-7; D is perhaps TRBD2 (6 bases). Germline V lookup: CDR1 SGHTA, CDR2 FQGNSA. The CDR3 has 14 amino acids. Trimming took 2 bases from V and 3 from J, leaving 11 bases between them. CDR3 region: CASSLTTSNYEQYF. CDR3 nucleotide sequence: TGTGCCAGCAGCTTAACAACTAGCAACTACGAGCAGTACTTC.